This T cell receptor beta chain was documented in a study of T cell responses to AZD1222 COVID-19 vaccine. Study results and limitations: Sampled repertoires all dated from after the peak T cell response. Possibly, clonal diversity was underestimated; donors were largely white British and included more females.

The CDR3 runs to 13 residues. The germline V and J ends were trimmed by 3 bases and 2 bases, with 8 bases remaining between them. Per germline, CDR1 GTSNPN and CDR2 SVGIG (reference sequence). The repertoire was sequenced with immunoSEQ multiplex PCR; TCRdb's copy has only in-frame clones and lacks some. The sample lists roughly 100,000 clones, around 89% seen once, with about 9.1% in the top ten. This clone was observed a single time. The antigen is undetermined. The sequence derives from an adult in good health. J is TRBJ1-3 and V is TRBV30; possibly TRBD1 for D (6 bases). Source: peripheral blood, taken on day 0 of AZD1222 vaccination. The DNA for the CDR3 is TGTGCCTGGAGACCAGGGGCTGGAAACACCATATATTTT. Residues: CAWRPGAGNTIYF.